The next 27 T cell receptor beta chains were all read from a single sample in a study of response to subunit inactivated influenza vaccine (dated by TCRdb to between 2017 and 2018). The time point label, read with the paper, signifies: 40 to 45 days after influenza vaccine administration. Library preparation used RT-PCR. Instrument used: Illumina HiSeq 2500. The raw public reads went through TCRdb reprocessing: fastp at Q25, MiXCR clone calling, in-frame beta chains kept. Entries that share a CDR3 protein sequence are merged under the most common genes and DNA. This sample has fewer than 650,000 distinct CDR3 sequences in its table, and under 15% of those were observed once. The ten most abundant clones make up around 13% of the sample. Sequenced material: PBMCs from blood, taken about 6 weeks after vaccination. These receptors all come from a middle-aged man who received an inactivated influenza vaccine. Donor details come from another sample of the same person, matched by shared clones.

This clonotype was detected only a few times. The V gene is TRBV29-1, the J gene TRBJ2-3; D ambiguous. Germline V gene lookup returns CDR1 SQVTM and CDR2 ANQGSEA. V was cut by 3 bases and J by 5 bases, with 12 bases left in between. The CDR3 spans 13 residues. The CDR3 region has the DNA TGCAGCGTTGAGGGCAATTTCAGAGATACGCAGTATTTT. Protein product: CSVEGNFRDTQYF.

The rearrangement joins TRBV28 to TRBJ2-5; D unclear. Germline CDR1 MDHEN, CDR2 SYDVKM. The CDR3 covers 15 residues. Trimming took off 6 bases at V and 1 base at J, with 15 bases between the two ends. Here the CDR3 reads CASSPPTGPQETQYF. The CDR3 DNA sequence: TGTGCCAGCAGCCCTCCAACCGGGCCCCAAGAGACCCAGTACTTC.

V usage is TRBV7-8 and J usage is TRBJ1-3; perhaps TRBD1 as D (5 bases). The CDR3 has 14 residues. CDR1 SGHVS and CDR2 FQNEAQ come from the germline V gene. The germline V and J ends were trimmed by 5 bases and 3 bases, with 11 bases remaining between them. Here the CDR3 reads CASSHQGVGNTIYF. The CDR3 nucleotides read TGTGCCAGCAGCCACCAGGGTGTTGGAAACACCATATATTTT.

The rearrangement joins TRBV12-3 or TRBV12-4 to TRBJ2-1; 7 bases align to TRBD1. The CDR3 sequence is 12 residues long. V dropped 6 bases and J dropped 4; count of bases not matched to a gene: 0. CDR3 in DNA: TGTGCCAGCAGGGGACAGTACAATGAGCAGTTCTTC. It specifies CASRGQYNEQFF.

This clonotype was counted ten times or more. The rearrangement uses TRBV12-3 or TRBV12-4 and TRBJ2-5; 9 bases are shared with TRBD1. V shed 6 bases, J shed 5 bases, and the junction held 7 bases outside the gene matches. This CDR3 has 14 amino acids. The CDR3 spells CASSRQGVGETQYF. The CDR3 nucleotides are TGTGCCAGCAGCCGACAGGGGGTGGGGGAGACCCAGTACTTC.

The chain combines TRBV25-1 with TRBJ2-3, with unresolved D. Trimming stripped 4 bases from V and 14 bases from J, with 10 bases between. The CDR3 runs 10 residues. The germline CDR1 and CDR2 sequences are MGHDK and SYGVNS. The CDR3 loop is CASSADRLYF. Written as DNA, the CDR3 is TGTGCCAGCAGTGCCGACCGCTTGTATTTT. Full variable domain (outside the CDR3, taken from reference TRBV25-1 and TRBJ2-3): EADIYQTPRYLVIGTGKKITLECSQTMGHDKMYWYQQDPGMELHLIHYSYGVNSTEKGDLSSESTVSRIRTEHFPLTLESARPSHTSQYLCASSADRLYFGPGTRLTVL.

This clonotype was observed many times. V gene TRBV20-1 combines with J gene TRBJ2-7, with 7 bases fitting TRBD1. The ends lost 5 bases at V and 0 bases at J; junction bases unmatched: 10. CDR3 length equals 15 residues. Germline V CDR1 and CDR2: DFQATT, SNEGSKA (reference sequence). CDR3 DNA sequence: TGCAGTGCTCCCTCGGGACAGACTATCTCCTACGAGCAGTACTTC. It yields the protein CSAPSGQTISYEQYF.

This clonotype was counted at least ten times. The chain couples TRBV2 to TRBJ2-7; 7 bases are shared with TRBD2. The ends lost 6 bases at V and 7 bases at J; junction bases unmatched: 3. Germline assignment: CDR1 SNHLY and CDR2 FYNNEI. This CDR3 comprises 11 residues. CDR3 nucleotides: TGTGCCAGCAGGCAGGGAGGGGAGCAGTACTTC. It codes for CASRQGGEQYF. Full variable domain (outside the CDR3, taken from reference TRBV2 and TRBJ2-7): EPEVTQTPSHQVTQMGQEVILRCVPISNHLYFYWYRQILGQKVEFLVSFYNNEISEKSEIFDDQFSVERPDGSNFTLKIRSTKLEDSAMYFCASRQGGEQYFGPGTRLTVT.

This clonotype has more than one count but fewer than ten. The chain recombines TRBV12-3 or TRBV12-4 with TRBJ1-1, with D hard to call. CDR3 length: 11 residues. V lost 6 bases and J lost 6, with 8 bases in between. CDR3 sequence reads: CASRREAEAFF. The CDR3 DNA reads TGTGCCAGCAGACGGGAGGCTGAAGCTTTCTTT.

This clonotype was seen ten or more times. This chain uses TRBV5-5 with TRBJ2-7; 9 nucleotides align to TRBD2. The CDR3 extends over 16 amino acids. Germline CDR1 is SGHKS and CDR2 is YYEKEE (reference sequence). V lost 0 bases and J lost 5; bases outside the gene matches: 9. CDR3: CASSLARQGLADEQYF. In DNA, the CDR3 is TGTGCCAGCAGCTTGGCACGACAGGGACTAGCCGACGAGCAGTACTTC.

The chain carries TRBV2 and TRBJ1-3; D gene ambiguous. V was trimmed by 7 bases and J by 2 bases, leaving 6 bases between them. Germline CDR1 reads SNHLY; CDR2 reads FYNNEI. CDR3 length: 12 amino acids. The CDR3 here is CASNLAGNTIYF. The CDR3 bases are TGTGCCAGCAACTTAGCTGGAAACACCATATATTTT.

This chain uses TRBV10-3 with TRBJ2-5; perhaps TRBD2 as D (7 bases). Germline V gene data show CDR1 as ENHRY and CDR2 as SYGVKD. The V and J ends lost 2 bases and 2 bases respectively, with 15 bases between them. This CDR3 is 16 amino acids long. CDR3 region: CAISEGEAGQQETQYF. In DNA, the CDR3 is TGTGCCATCAGTGAGGGGGAAGCGGGACAACAAGAGACCCAGTACTTC.

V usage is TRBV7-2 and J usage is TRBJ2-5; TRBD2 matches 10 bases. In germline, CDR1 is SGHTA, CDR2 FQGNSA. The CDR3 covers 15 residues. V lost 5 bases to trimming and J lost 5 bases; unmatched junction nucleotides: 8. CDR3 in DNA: TGTGCCAGCAGCCCGAAAGCGGGGGGGCCGGAGACCCAGTACTTC. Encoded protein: CASSPKAGGPETQYF.

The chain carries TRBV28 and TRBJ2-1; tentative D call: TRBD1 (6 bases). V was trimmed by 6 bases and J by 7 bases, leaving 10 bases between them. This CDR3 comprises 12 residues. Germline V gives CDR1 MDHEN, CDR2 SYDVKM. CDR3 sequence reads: CASSQGTNEQFF. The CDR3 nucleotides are TGTGCCAGCAGCCAGGGGACGAATGAGCAGTTCTTC. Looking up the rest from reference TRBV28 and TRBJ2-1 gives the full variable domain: DVKVTQSSRYLVKRTGEKVFLECVQDMDHENMFWYRQDPGLGLRLIYFSYDVKMKEKGDIPEGYSVSREKKERFSLILESASTNQTSMYLCASSQGTNEQFFGPGTRLTVL.

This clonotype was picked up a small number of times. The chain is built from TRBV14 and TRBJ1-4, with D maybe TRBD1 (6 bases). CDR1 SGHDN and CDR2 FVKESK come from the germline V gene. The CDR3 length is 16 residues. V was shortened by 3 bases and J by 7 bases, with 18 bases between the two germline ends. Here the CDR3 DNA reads TGTGCCAGCAGCCACGGGACACCCTCGCGGCGTGAAAAACTGTTTTTT. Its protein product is CASSHGTPSRREKLFF.

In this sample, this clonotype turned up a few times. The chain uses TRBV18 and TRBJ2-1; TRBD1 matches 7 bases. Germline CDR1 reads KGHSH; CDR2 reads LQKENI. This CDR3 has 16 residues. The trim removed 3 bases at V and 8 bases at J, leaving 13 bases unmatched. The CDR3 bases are TGTGCCAGCTCACCGTCAACAGGGGCGTTTATCCATGAGCAGTTCTTC. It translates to CASSPSTGAFIHEQFF.

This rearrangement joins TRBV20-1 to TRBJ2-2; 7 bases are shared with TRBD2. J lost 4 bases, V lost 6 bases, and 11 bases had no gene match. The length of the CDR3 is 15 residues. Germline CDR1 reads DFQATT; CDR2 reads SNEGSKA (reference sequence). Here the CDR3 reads CSAPEGGRITGELFF. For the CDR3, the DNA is TGCAGTGCCCCCGAGGGCGGGAGAATCACCGGGGAGCTGTTTTTT.

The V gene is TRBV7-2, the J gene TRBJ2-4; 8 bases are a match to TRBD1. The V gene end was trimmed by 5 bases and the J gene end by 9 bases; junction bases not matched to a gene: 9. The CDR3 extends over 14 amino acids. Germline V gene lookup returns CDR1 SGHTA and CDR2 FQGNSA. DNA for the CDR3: TGTGCCAGCAGCCCTCGGACAGGGACTGGCATTCAGTACTTC. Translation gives CASSPRTGTGIQYF.

CDR3 sequence reads: CASSEYNRGGGYTF. The CDR3 DNA is TGTGCCAGCAGTGAATATAACAGGGGGGGCGGCTACACCTTC. The J gene is TRBJ1-2, the V gene TRBV25-1, with TRBD1 identical over 8 bases. Losses at the gene ends were 0 bases for V and 8 bases for J; bases not matched to a gene: 5. In germline, CDR1 is MGHDK, CDR2 SYGVNS. The CDR3 spans 14 residues.

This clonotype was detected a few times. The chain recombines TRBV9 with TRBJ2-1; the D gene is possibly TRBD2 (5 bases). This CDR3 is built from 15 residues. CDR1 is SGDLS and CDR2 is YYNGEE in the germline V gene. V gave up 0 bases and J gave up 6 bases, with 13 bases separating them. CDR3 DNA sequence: TGTGCCAGCAGCGTAGATAGAGCTAGCATCAATGAGCAGTTCTTC. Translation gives CASSVDRASINEQFF.

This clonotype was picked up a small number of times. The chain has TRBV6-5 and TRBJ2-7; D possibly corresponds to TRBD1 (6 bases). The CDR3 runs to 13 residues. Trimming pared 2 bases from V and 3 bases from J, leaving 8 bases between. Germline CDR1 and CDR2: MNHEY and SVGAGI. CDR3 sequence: CASSYGQYYEQYF. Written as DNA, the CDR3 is TGTGCCAGCAGTTACGGACAGTACTACGAGCAGTACTTC.

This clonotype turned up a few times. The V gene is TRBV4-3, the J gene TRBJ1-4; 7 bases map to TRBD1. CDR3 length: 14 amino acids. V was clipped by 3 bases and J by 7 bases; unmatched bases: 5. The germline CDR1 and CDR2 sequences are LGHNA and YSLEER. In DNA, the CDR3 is TGCGCCAGCAGCCACCAGACAGGGTCTGAAAAACTGTTTTTT. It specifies CASSHQTGSEKLFF.

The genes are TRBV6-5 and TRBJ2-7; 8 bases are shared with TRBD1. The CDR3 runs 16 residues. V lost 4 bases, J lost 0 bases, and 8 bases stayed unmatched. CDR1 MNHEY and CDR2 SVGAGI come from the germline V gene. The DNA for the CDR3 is TGTGCCAGCAGTTCATCCTCGGGACAGGTCTCCTACGAGCAGTACTTC. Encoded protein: CASSSSSGQVSYEQYF.

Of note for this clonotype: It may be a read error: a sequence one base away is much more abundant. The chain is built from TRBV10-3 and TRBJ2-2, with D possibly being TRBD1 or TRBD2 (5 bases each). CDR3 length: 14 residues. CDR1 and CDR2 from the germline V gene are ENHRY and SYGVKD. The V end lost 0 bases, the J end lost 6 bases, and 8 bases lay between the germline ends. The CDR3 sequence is CAISESQGAGELFF. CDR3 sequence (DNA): TGTGCCATCAGTGAGTCTCAGGGAGCCGGGGAGCTGTTTTTT.

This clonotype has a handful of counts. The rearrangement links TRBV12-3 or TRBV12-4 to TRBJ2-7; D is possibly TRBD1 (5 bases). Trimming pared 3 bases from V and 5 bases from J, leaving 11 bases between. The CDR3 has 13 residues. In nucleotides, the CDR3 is TGTGCCAGCAGTTTGTACAGGTTCAACGAGCAGTACTTC. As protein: CASSLYRFNEQYF.

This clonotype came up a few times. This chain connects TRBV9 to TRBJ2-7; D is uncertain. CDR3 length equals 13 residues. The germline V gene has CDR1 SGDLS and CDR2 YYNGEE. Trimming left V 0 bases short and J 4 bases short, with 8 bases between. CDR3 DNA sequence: TGTGCCAGCAGCGTAGCAGATGGATACGAGCAGTACTTC. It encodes CASSVADGYEQYF.

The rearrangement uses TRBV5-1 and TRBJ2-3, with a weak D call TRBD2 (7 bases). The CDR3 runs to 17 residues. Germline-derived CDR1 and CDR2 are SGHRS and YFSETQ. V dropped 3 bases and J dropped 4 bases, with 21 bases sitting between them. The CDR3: CASSSNLGGRAPDTQYF. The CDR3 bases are TGCGCCAGCAGCTCAAATCTCGGGGGGCGCGCCCCAGATACGCAGTATTTT. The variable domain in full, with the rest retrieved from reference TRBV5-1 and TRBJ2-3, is KAGVTQTPRYLIKTRGQQVTLSCSPISGHRSVSWYQQTPGQGLQFLFEYFSETQRNKGNFPGRFSGRQFSNSRSEMNVSTLELGDSALYLCASSSNLGGRAPDTQYFGPGTRLTVL.